This is a list of T cell receptor beta chains from one sample in a study of cytomegalovirus exposure and HLA in healthy donors. The assay was immunoSEQ multiplex PCR, and TCRdb's table has in-frame clones only and misses some. The table has around 150,000 clones, approximately 76% seen once. Sequencing was done on a sample of PBMCs. The source of these receptors is a female donor in good health and CMV-seronegative. Both conserved end residues are trimmed from each CDR3. Each record gives: J gene, D gene, V gene, CDR3 protein. D genes are given only for firm matches.

J gene: TRBJ2-2
D gene: .
V gene: TRBV5-4
CDR3 protein: ASSSEAAANTGELF

J gene: TRBJ1-1
D gene: .
V gene: TRBV5-1
CDR3 protein: ASSLAGSVTEAF

J gene: TRBJ2-5
D gene: TRBD2
V gene: TRBV5-4
CDR3 protein: ASSLVGEGETQY

J gene: TRBJ2-7
D gene: .
V gene: TRBV21-1
CDR3 protein: ASSSPGGRTSSYEQY

J gene: TRBJ1-3
D gene: .
V gene: TRBV11-2
CDR3 protein: ASSPPRVRGSSGNTIY

J gene: TRBJ1-1
D gene: .
V gene: TRBV6-5
CDR3 protein: ASSYSIAGGRTEAF

J gene: TRBJ2-2
D gene: TRBD1
V gene: TRBV27
CDR3 protein: ASSSLDRVANTGELF

J gene: TRBJ2-3
D gene: .
V gene: TRBV5-4
CDR3 protein: ASSLGLAGDTQY

J gene: TRBJ2-3
D gene: .
V gene: TRBV11-3
CDR3 protein: ASSSLVGAGLTDTQY

J gene: TRBJ2-5
D gene: TRBD1
V gene: TRBV5-1
CDR3 protein: ASSEGQGATLETQY

J gene: TRBJ2-6
D gene: .
V gene: TRBV11-2
CDR3 protein: ASSISGANVLT

J gene: TRBJ2-3
D gene: TRBD1
V gene: TRBV5-1
CDR3 protein: ASSLRDRAHTQY

J gene: TRBJ2-5
D gene: .
V gene: TRBV5-1
CDR3 protein: ASSLDSGGETQY

J gene: TRBJ2-1
D gene: TRBD1
V gene: TRBV7-3
CDR3 protein: ASSSGDRIGNNEQF

J gene: TRBJ1-2
D gene: .
V gene: TRBV6-5
CDR3 protein: ASSYSGEGGGYT

J gene: TRBJ2-3
D gene: .
V gene: TRBV6-5
CDR3 protein: AGSPRDPGGDTQY

J gene: TRBJ2-2
D gene: TRBD2
V gene: TRBV7-9
CDR3 protein: ASSLVTGGPGELF

J gene: TRBJ2-3
D gene: TRBD1
V gene: TRBV30
CDR3 protein: AWSRGRVDTQY

J gene: TRBJ1-5
D gene: TRBD1
V gene: TRBV9
CDR3 protein: ASSGTGEQPQH